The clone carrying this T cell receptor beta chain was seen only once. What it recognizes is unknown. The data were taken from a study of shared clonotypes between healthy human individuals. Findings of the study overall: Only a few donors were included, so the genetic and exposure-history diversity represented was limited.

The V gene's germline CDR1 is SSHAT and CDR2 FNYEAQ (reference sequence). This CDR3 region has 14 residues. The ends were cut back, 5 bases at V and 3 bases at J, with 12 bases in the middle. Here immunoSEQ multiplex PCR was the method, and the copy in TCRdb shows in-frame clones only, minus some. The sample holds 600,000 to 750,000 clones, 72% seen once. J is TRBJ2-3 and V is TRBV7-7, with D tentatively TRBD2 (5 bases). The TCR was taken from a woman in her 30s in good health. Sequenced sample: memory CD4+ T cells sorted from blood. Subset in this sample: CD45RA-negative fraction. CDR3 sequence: CASSPGLGTDTQYF. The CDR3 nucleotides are TGTGCCAGCAGCCCTGGACTCGGGACAGATACGCAGTATTTT.